This T cell receptor beta chain was retrieved from a study of blood T cell repertoires in COVID-19. TCRdb keeps only in-frame clones here, not all; method: immunoSEQ multiplex PCR. The sample gives about 130,000 clones, under 90% of which show up once; about two fifths is in the top ten. Sequenced input: peripheral blood. The TCR sequence derives from a human donor in a cohort sampled during active COVID-19.

CDR3 coding DNA: TGTGCCAGCAGATCCTCAGGGGACAGTGGCTACACCTTC. Its protein product is CASRSSGDSGYTF. This sequence joins TRBV28 and TRBJ1-2, with 7 bases matching TRBD1. The CDR3 consists of 13 residues. V shed 6 bases and J 7 bases; nucleotides not matched to a gene: 8. Looked up from germline, CDR1 is MDHEN and CDR2 is SYDVKM.